This T cell receptor beta chain stems from a study of T cell responses to AZD1222 COVID-19 vaccine. Overall study context: It was second doses at about 4 or about 12 weeks that were pooled.

Overall study results and limits: Among vaccine-associated CD4 TCRs, coverage spanned spike, with dominance at 160-218 and 743-854. Among the donors, most were white British and more were female, and clonal diversity was possibly underestimated. Just a handful of AZD1222 recipients were seropositive at baseline.

Profiling relied on immunoSEQ multiplex PCR, and the TCRdb table lists in-frame clones only, not all of them. The data show over 150,000 clones, around nine tenths seen once. Details on this clone: No antigen is known for it.

V was pared by 0 bases and J by 7 bases, with 8 bases of the junction left unmatched. The CDR3 is made up of 15 amino acids. CDR1 and CDR2 from the germline V gene are LGHNA and YSLEER. The clonotype comes from an adult in good health. This chain uses TRBV4-3 with TRBJ1-2; TRBD1 matches at 7 bases. Sequencing used peripheral blood, obtained on day 0 of AZD1222 vaccination. The CDR3 protein is CASSQDQEGALGYTF. The CDR3 bases are TGCGCCAGCAGCCAAGATCAAGAGGGGGCGCTTGGCTACACCTTC.